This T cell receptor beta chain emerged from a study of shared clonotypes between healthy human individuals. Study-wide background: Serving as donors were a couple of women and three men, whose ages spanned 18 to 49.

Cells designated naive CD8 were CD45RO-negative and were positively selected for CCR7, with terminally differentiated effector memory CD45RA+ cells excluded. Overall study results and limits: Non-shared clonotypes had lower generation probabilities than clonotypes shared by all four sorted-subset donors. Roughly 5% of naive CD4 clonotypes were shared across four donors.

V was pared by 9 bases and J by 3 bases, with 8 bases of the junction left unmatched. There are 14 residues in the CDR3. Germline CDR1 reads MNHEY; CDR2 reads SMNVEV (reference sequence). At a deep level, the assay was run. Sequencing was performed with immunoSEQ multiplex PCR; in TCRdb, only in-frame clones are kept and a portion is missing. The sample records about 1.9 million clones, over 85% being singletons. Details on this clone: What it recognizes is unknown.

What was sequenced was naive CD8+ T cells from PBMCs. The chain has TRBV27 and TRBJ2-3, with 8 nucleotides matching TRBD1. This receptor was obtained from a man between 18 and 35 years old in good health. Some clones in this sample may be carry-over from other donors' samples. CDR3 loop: CASTGTGFTDTQYF. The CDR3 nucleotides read TGTGCCAGTACCGGGACAGGATTTACAGATACGCAGTATTTT.